The 19 T cell receptor beta chains in this list originate from one sample, sequenced in a study of blood T cell repertoires in COVID-19. The repertoire was sequenced with immunoSEQ multiplex PCR; TCRdb's copy has only in-frame clones and lacks some. The sample carries 220,000 or so clones, around 88% recorded once. The sample taken for sequencing was PBMCs or T cells enriched from blood (not recorded which). The source of these receptors is a woman in her 50s who had recovered from COVID-19.

J is TRBJ2-5 and V is TRBV7-9, with 7 bases that match TRBD1. After removal of 4 bases from V and 4 bases from J, the junction contained 6 bases not matched to a gene. The CDR3 sequence is 14 residues long. Germline V gene lookup returns CDR1 SEHNR and CDR2 FQNEAQ (reference sequence). The CDR3 spells CASSSLGQIETQYF. The CDR3 DNA sequence: TGTGCCAGCAGCTCTTTGGGACAGATAGAGACCCAGTACTTC.

J is TRBJ1-2 and V is TRBV19, with D possibly matching TRBD1 (6 bases). Trimming stripped 5 bases from V and 7 bases from J, with 14 bases between. CDR3 size: 13 residues. Germline-derived CDR1 and CDR2 are LNHDA and SQIVND (reference sequence). This chain's CDR3 is CASSGQGYLGYTF. CDR3 nucleotide sequence: TGTGCCAGTAGTGGGCAGGGGTATCTTGGCTACACCTTC.

V is TRBV4-3 and J is TRBJ2-7, with a possible D match to TRBD2 (6 bases). This CDR3 is 13 amino acids long. Trimming took off 2 bases at V and 3 bases at J, with 8 bases between the two ends. Germline values: CDR1 LGHNA, CDR2 YSLEER. CDR3 sequence reads: CASSQRRDYEQYF. The CDR3 region has the DNA TGCGCCAGCAGCCAACGGAGGGACTACGAGCAGTACTTC.

The chain combines TRBV28 with TRBJ2-5; 9 bases agree with TRBD1. Unmatched junction bases numbered 14, after V lost 0 bases and J lost 9 bases. The CDR3 length is 17 residues. Germline V CDR1 and CDR2: MDHEN, SYDVKM. The CDR3 DNA reads TGTGCCAGCAGTTTATGGCCCCGGACAGGGGACAGCAAAGCCCAGTACTTC. Its protein is CASSLWPRTGDSKAQYF.

The V call is TRBV19, the J call TRBJ1-2; tentative D call: TRBD1 (6 bases). The CDR3 sequence is 16 residues long. Trimming shortened V by 6 bases and J by 4 bases, and 21 bases separated the two germline ends. Germline assignment: CDR1 LNHDA and CDR2 SQIVND (reference sequence). This chain's CDR3 is CASSTPGTPSLYGYTF. The CDR3 DNA reads TGTGCCAGTAGCACTCCCGGGACACCGTCGCTCTATGGCTACACCTTC.

The J gene is TRBJ1-1, the V gene TRBV12-3 or TRBV12-4; D gene unclear. This CDR3 has 11 residues. V was trimmed by 6 bases and J by 3 bases, leaving 5 bases between them. CDR3 nucleotides: TGTGCCAGCAGACGAGACACTGAAGCTTTCTTT. Its translation is CASRRDTEAFF.

The chain combines TRBV18 with TRBJ2-2, with 8 bases identical to TRBD1. CDR3 length: 17 amino acids. Germline V lookup: CDR1 KGHSH, CDR2 LQKENI. The V and J ends lost 5 bases and 6 bases, in that order; junction bases with no gene match: 14. The CDR3 here is CASSSLREARGPGELFF. CDR3 nucleotides: TGTGCCAGCTCATCTTTGCGCGAGGCCAGGGGGCCCGGGGAGCTGTTTTTT.

This chain links TRBV29-1 with TRBJ1-2; a weak D match, TRBD1 (5 bases). The CDR3 length is 14 residues. Trimming took off 7 bases at V and 1 base at J, with 16 bases between the two ends. Germline V gene sequence: CDR1 SQVTM, CDR2 ANQGSEA. Here the CDR3 DNA reads TGCAGCGCCCAACAGGCAATGGGTAACTATGGCTACACCTTC. It codes for CSAQQAMGNYGYTF.

This clone was seen only a few times. The chain couples TRBV14 to TRBJ2-7; no definite D call. The V and J ends lost 3 bases and 9 bases respectively, with 15 bases between them. CDR3 length: 13 residues. CDR1 SGHDN and CDR2 FVKESK come from the germline V gene. The CDR3 DNA follows: TGTGCCAGCAGCCAGGCGACACCTTTGGCGCAGTACTTC. Translation: CASSQATPLAQYF.

This rearrangement joins TRBV19 to TRBJ1-6; 9 bases match TRBD1. Trimming cost V 5 bases and J 7 bases; bases outside gene matches: 12. CDR3 length: 17 residues. Looked up from germline, CDR1 is LNHDA and CDR2 is SQIVND (reference sequence). CDR3 region: CASSSTAAGTGNSPLHF. The CDR3 coding sequence is TGTGCCAGTAGTTCCACTGCGGCCGGGACAGGGAATTCACCCCTCCACTTT. Supplemented by reference TRBV19 and TRBJ1-6, the full variable domain reads DGGITQSPKYLFRKEGQNVTLSCEQNLNHDAMYWYRQDPGQGLRLIYYSQIVNDFQKGDIAEGYSVSREKKESFPLTVTSAQKNPTAFYLCASSSTAAGTGNSPLHFGNGTRLTVT.

This clone was counted between two and nine times. The rearrangement uses TRBV7-8 and TRBJ2-1, with 8 bases fitting TRBD1. The CDR3 length is 19 residues. Per the germline V gene, CDR1 is SGHVS and CDR2 is FQNEAQ. Trimming cost V 5 bases and J 1 base; bases outside gene matches: 16. The CDR3 DNA is TGTGCCAGCAGCCCGCGGTCACGAGGACAGGGATCTTCCTACAATGAGCAGTTCTTC. The encoded protein is CASSPRSRGQGSSYNEQFF.

This clone has a single count. The chain links TRBV7-2 to TRBJ2-5; D possibly corresponds to TRBD1 (5 bases). CDR1 is SGHTA and CDR2 is FQGNSA in the germline V gene. V gave up 0 bases and J gave up 5 bases, with 13 bases separating them. CDR3 length equals 15 residues. The CDR3 loop is CASSLAQGFRETQYF. Here the CDR3 DNA reads TGTGCCAGCAGCTTAGCGCAGGGTTTTCGGGAGACCCAGTACTTC.

This chain connects TRBV9 to TRBJ2-1; possible D gene TRBD2, 5 bases. The CDR3 runs 15 residues. Germline values: CDR1 SGDLS, CDR2 YYNGEE. The V and J ends lost 4 bases and 7 bases respectively, with 18 bases between them. CDR3 loop: CASSPHRGFVNEQFF. CDR3 nucleotides: TGTGCCAGCAGCCCACACCGGGGATTTGTGAATGAGCAGTTCTTC.

The chain recombines TRBV2 with TRBJ2-1; a possible D gene is TRBD2 (6 bases). The CDR3 has 14 amino acids. CDR1 is SNHLY, CDR2 FYNNEI, per germline. Trimming removed 7 bases at V and 4 bases at J, with 14 bases between. CDR3 residues: CASKKRAAYNEQFF. The CDR3 nucleotides are TGTGCCAGCAAAAAGCGGGCTGCATACAATGAGCAGTTCTTC.

The V and J genes are TRBV6-5 and TRBJ1-2; D not certain. CDR1 is MNHEY and CDR2 is SVGAGI in the germline V gene. The V and J ends lost 4 bases and 6 bases respectively, with 21 bases between them. The length of the CDR3 is 16 residues. The DNA for the CDR3 is TGTGCCAGCAGTTTTTTGATATCCTCGGGTCAGAATGGCTACACCTTC. It is translated as CASSFLISSGQNGYTF.

The rearrangement uses TRBV24-1 and TRBJ2-3; TRBD1 matches at 8 bases. The V gene's germline CDR1 is KGHDR and CDR2 SFDVKD. V lost 3 bases, J lost 1 base, and 14 bases stayed unmatched. This CDR3 region has 19 residues. The CDR3 DNA reads TGTGCCACCAGTGATCATCCCCGGACAGGGAGTCGTGGCACAGATACGCAGTATTTT. Protein product: CATSDHPRTGSRGTDTQYF.

The gene calls are TRBV13 and TRBJ2-1, with 9 nucleotides matching TRBD2. There are 16 residues in the CDR3. From germline, CDR1 is PRHDT and CDR2 FYEKMQ (reference sequence). Trimming cost V 3 bases and J 3 bases; bases outside gene matches: 6. The CDR3 spells CASSLGTSTYYNEQFF. For the CDR3, the DNA is TGTGCCAGCAGCTTGGGGACTAGCACTTACTACAATGAGCAGTTCTTC. The full variable domain, completed using reference TRBV13 and TRBJ2-1, is AAGVIQSPRHLIKEKRETATLKCYPIPRHDTVYWYQQGPGQDPQFLISFYEKMQSDKGSIPDRFSAQQFSDYHSELNMSSLELGDSALYFCASSLGTSTYYNEQFFGPGTRLTVL.

V is TRBV20-1 and J is TRBJ1-3; TRBD1 might be the D (5 bases). The CDR3 has 11 amino acids. Germline values: CDR1 DFQATT, CDR2 SNEGSKA (reference sequence). The CDR3 DNA reads as TGCAGCGGGGGCTCTGGAAACACCATATATTTT. This gives the protein CSGGSGNTIYF.

The chain is built from TRBV19 and TRBJ2-3; tentatively, D is TRBD2 (7 bases). This CDR3 contains 15 residues. Trimming pared 4 bases from V and 0 bases from J, leaving 11 bases between. Germline V gene sequence: CDR1 LNHDA, CDR2 SQIVND (reference sequence). CDR3 sequence: CASSRGGASTDTQYF. CDR3 coding DNA: TGTGCCAGTAGTAGGGGGGGGGCCAGCACAGATACGCAGTATTTT. The complete variable domain, with remaining parts taken from reference TRBV19 and TRBJ2-3, reads DGGITQSPKYLFRKEGQNVTLSCEQNLNHDAMYWYRQDPGQGLRLIYYSQIVNDFQKGDIAEGYSVSREKKESFPLTVTSAQKNPTAFYLCASSRGGASTDTQYFGPGTRLTVL.